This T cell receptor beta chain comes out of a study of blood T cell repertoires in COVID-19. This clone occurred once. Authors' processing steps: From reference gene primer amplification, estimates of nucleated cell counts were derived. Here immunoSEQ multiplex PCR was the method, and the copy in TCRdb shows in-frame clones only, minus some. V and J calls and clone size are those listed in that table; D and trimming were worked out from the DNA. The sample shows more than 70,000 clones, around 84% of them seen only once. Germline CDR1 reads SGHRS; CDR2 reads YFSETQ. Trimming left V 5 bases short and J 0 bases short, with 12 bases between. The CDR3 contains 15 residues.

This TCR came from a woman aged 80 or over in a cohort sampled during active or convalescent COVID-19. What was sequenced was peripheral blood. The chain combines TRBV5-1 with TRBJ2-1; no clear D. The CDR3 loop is CASSLESFSYNEQFF. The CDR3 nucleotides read TGCGCCAGCAGTCTGGAGTCGTTCTCCTACAATGAGCAGTTCTTC.